These 22 T cell receptor beta chains originate from one sample sequenced in a study of regulatory T cells in long-lasting Graves disease. Library construction for TCR beta used iRepertoire HTBI primers and Arm-PCR of CDR3 regions. TCRdb ran MiXCR on the multiplex PCR reads and lists one entry per CDR3 protein. The repertoire holds 350,000 to 450,000 distinct CDR3 sequences, with 15% as singletons. Time point in this sample: newly diagnosed GD, antithyroid drugs for less than 3 months. PBMC-extracted RNA yielded the TCR library. In addition, the sample was reused for a study of T cells in Graves' hyperthyroidism and ophthalmopathy.

The specimen was peripheral blood mononuclear cells (PBMCs), collected at new diagnosis, from a patient treated with antithyroid drugs. The receptors stem from a woman in her forties with Graves disease.

This clonotype appeared a few times. A much larger clonotype is one base distant, so this may be a read error. V is TRBV11-1 and J is TRBJ2-5; 13 bases match TRBD2. The germline V gene encodes CDR1 SGHAT and CDR2 FQDESV (reference sequence). The CDR3 spans 17 residues. The CDR3 DNA is TGTGCCAGCAGCTCCCCGGGACTAGCGGGAAGCCAAGAGGCCCAGTACTTC. It specifies CASSSPGLAGSQEAQYF.

This clonotype was counted many times. The junction and the germline gene differ at one end; a read error may be behind it. The CDR3 loop is CAGRTGEEKLFF. CDR3 in DNA: TGTGCCGGCAGGACAGGGGAAGAAAAACTGTTTTTT. The chain links TRBV2 to TRBJ1-4, with TRBD1 matching 9 bases. Germline CDR1 reads SNHLY; CDR2 reads FYNNEI. This CDR3 comprises 12 residues.

A few counts support this clonotype. At one end the junction does not follow the germline gene, possibly because of a read error. V and J are TRBV7-7 and TRBJ2-2, with D unclear. CDR3 size: 14 residues. Germline V CDR1 and CDR2: SSHAT, FNYEAQ (reference sequence). The CDR3 DNA sequence: TGTGCTAGCAGCTCCGGGCCTACTGGCGGGGAGCTGTTTTTT. It specifies CASSSGPTGGELFF. The whole variable domain, filled in from reference TRBV7-7 and TRBJ2-2, reads GAGVSQSPRYKVTKRGQDVTLRCDPISSHATLYWYQQALGQGPEFLTYFNYEAQPDKSGLPSDRFSAERPEGSISTLTIQRTEQRDSAMYRCASSSGPTGGELFFGEGSRLTVL.

This clonotype was counted many times. The chain couples TRBV6-2 or TRBV6-3 to TRBJ2-3, with D maybe TRBD2 (5 bases). Trimming cost V 3 bases and J 5 bases, with 12 bases left between them. The CDR3 is 14 amino acids. Germline CDR1 reads MNHEY; CDR2 reads SVGEGT. The CDR3 reads CASSYVEDRDTQYF. CDR3 nucleotides: TGTGCCAGCAGTTATGTGGAGGATAGAGATACGCAGTATTTT.

With respect to this clonotype: This may stem from a read error, because a much larger clone lies one nucleotide away. The chain recombines TRBV18 with TRBJ1-6; 11 bases are shared with TRBD1. The CDR3 runs to 16 residues. Germline V gene data show CDR1 as KGHSH and CDR2 as LQKENI. The CDR3 region has the DNA TGTGCCAGCTCACCAGACGGGACAGGGGGGAATTCATCCCTCCACTTT. Protein sequence: CASSPDGTGGNSSLHF.

This clonotype was found a few times. The genes are TRBV6-1 and TRBJ1-5, with D unclear. The length of the CDR3 is 11 residues. Trimming shortened V by 1 base and J by 9 bases, and 4 bases separated the two germline ends. Per the germline V gene, CDR1 is MNHNS and CDR2 is SASEGT. CDR3 bases: TGTGCCAGCAGTGAAGGGCTGCCCCAGCATTTT. Amino acids: CASSEGLPQHF.

At least ten counts were recorded for this clonotype. The gene calls are TRBV11-2 and TRBJ2-1, with 10 bases lining up with TRBD2. This CDR3 comprises 15 residues. The germline gives CDR1 SGHAT, CDR2 FQNNGV. V was clipped by 7 bases and J by 8 bases; unmatched bases: 11. CDR3 in DNA: TGTGCCAGCAATCTAGCGGGAGTGGTAGAGGATGAGCAGTTCTTC. This encodes CASNLAGVVEDEQFF.

The chain uses TRBV11-2 and TRBJ2-1; 16 nucleotides align to TRBD2. This CDR3 region has 20 residues. The V and J ends lost 4 bases and 9 bases, in that order; junction bases with no gene match: 18. Germline V gene sequence: CDR1 SGHAT, CDR2 FQNNGV. CDR3 sequence: CASSSELGLAGGPVHGEQFF. The CDR3 region has the DNA TGTGCCAGCAGCTCTGAGCTGGGACTAGCGGGAGGGCCGGTTCACGGTGAGCAGTTCTTC.

This clonotype was detected many times. The rearrangement links TRBV3-1 to TRBJ1-4, with TRBD1 as a possible D gene (5 bases). The V gene's germline CDR1 is LGHDT and CDR2 YNNKEL (reference sequence). V lost 1 base, J lost 5 bases, and 23 bases lay in between. There are 19 residues in the CDR3. The CDR3: CASSQVGQGPSKANEKLFF. The CDR3 coding sequence is TGTGCCAGCAGCCAAGTGGGCCAGGGCCCGTCGAAGGCCAATGAAAAACTGTTTTTT.

This clonotype was seen at least ten times. The chain employs TRBV5-5 and TRBJ1-4, with D perhaps matching TRBD1 (6 bases). V was cut by 4 bases and J by 6 bases, with 13 bases left in between. This CDR3 region has 14 residues. Germline CDR1 reads SGHKS; CDR2 reads YYEKEE (reference sequence). CDR3 nucleotide sequence: TGTGCCAGCAGCACAGACAGGCCGGATGAAAAACTGTTTTTT. Translating gives CASSTDRPDEKLFF. Drawing the rest from reference TRBV5-5 and TRBJ1-4, the complete variable domain is DAGVTQSPTHLIKTRGQQVTLRCSPISGHKSVSWYQQVLGQGPQFIFQYYEKEERGRGNFPDRFSARQFPNYSSELNVNALLLGDSALYLCASSTDRPDEKLFFGSGTQLSVL.

The sample holds many counts of this clonotype. The chain couples TRBV6-5 to TRBJ2-1, with 7 positions matching TRBD2. Germline CDR1 reads MNHEY; CDR2 reads SVGAGI. The CDR3 contains 15 residues. Trimming took 4 bases from V and 4 from J; bases not matched to a gene: 7. CDR3: CASSLSGTTYNEQFF. CDR3 nucleotides: TGTGCCAGCAGTTTATCAGGGACTACGTACAATGAGCAGTTCTTC.

This clonotype was seen at least ten times. J is TRBJ2-7 and V is TRBV4-1; 14 bases agree with TRBD2. This CDR3 spans 14 amino acids. V shed 8 bases and J 5 bases; nucleotides not matched to a gene: 5. Germline V gene sequence: CDR1 MGHRA, CDR2 YSYEKL. CDR3 in amino acids: CASGTSGSIHEQYF. In DNA, the CDR3 is TGCGCCAGCGGGACTAGCGGGAGCATTCACGAGCAGTACTTC.

This clonotype appeared many times. The gene calls are TRBV7-2 and TRBJ1-2, with a weak D call TRBD1 (5 bases). There are 14 residues in the CDR3. V lost 5 bases to trimming and J lost 8 bases, with 18 bases between them. Germline CDR1 is SGHTA and CDR2 is FQGNSA. The CDR3 DNA sequence: TGTGCCAGCAGCCTCGGGACTTTCCGGCAGGGCTACACCTTC. It translates to CASSLGTFRQGYTF.

In its sample, this clonotype was seen many times. The chain links TRBV27 to TRBJ1-6; D is undetermined. CDR3 size: 16 residues. Germline CDR1 and CDR2: MNHEY and SMNVEV (reference sequence). The V end lost 1 base, the J end lost 6 bases, and 13 bases lay between the germline ends. This chain's CDR3 is CASSLYLGPGNSPLHF. The CDR3 region has the DNA TGTGCCAGCAGTTTATATCTCGGGCCTGGTAATTCACCCCTCCACTTT.

This clonotype was seen a handful of times. The chain uses TRBV7-9 and TRBJ1-2; weak D call: TRBD1 (6 bases). Per the germline V gene, CDR1 is SEHNR and CDR2 is FQNEAQ (reference sequence). The CDR3 is made up of 15 amino acids. Trimming stripped 4 bases from V and 5 bases from J, with 17 bases between. The CDR3 loop is CASSSLRGARYGYTF. The CDR3 DNA reads as TGTGCCAGCAGCTCGCTCCGGGGGGCCCGGTATGGCTACACCTTC.

This clonotype was detected many times. The V and J genes are TRBV28 and TRBJ2-1; the match to TRBD2 covers 9 bases. CDR1 is MDHEN, CDR2 SYDVKM, per germline. V trimming: 7 bases; J trimming: 5 bases; junction bases outside the gene matches: 9. This CDR3 comprises 15 residues. The CDR3 DNA reads as TGTGCCAGCAACGAGCTAGCGGGAAAAAACAATGAGCAGTTCTTC. Its translation is CASNELAGKNNEQFF.

This clonotype appeared once. The V call is TRBV29-1, the J call TRBJ1-5, with a weak D call TRBD1 (5 bases). Trimming pared 6 bases from V and 7 bases from J, leaving 13 bases between. CDR1 and CDR2 from the germline V gene are SQVTM and ANQGSEA. This CDR3 has 12 amino acids. The CDR3 nucleotides are TGCAGCGTAGGAGGCGGGGGGCAGCCCCAGCATTTT. It specifies CSVGGGGQPQHF.

This clonotype was counted only a few times. This chain joins TRBV19 and TRBJ1-5, with a tentative D call TRBD1 (5 bases). The CDR3 loop spans 14 amino acids. Trimming removed 1 base at V and 7 bases at J, with 11 bases between. The germline V gene encodes CDR1 LNHDA and CDR2 SQIVND (reference sequence). The CDR3 spells CASSIGQGFQPQHF. In DNA, the CDR3 is TGTGCCAGTAGTATAGGCCAGGGTTTCCAGCCCCAGCATTTT.

The V call is TRBV12-3 or TRBV12-4, the J call TRBJ2-1, with no clear D. The CDR3 spans 15 residues. Trimming left V 3 bases short and J 8 bases short, with 17 bases between. The CDR3 protein is CASSLGIPGRYEQFF. In DNA form, the CDR3 reads TGTGCCAGCAGTTTGGGCATTCCAGGAAGGTATGAGCAGTTCTTC.

This clonotype was detected only a few times. The gene calls are TRBV3-1 and TRBJ2-7, with a tentative D call TRBD2 (5 bases). The V end lost 3 bases, the J end lost 5 bases, and 14 bases lay between the germline ends. This CDR3 contains 14 residues. Germline V gene data show CDR1 as LGHDT and CDR2 as YNNKEL (reference sequence). The CDR3 loop is CASSHSDLIHEQYF. The CDR3 region has the DNA TGTGCCAGCAGCCATTCGGACTTGATTCACGAGCAGTACTTC.

There are many counts of this clonotype. The chain links TRBV11-2 to TRBJ2-1; weak D call: TRBD2 (5 bases). The CDR3 has 15 residues. Per the germline V gene, CDR1 is SGHAT and CDR2 is FQNNGV. Trimming pared 6 bases from V and 4 bases from J, leaving 16 bases between. In DNA, the CDR3 is TGTGCCAGCAGATTCAGCGGTTCGCTGTACAATGAGCAGTTCTTC. Protein product: CASRFSGSLYNEQFF.

This clonotype was counted a few times. V usage is TRBV13 and J usage is TRBJ2-1; TRBD1 aligns across 7 bases. V dropped 5 bases and J dropped 0; count of bases not matched to a gene: 7. The V gene's germline CDR1 is PRHDT and CDR2 FYEKMQ (reference sequence). This CDR3 contains 16 residues. CDR3 coding DNA: TGTGCCAGCAGCGATCTGACAGGGAGCTCCTACAATGAGCAGTTCTTC. Encoded protein: CASSDLTGSSYNEQFF.